This T cell receptor (beta chain) derives from a study of regulatory and conventional T cells in RAG deficiency. Clones were read by immunoSEQ multiplex PCR, and TCRdb kept only the in-frame ones, dropping some. This sample has 25,000 to 35,000 clones, with about nine tenths found just once. Study-level results: RAG-deficient patients showed markedly lower Shannon entropy and higher Simpson indices than control T-cell subsets. Patient subsets had shorter CDR3s; Omenn Treg-Tconv overlap exceeded 85%.

As for this clone: The antigen is undetermined.

V lost 1 base to trimming and J lost 3 bases, with 13 bases between them. CDR3 length equals 16 residues. Germline V gives CDR1 SGHTA, CDR2 FQGNSA. The sorted regulatory T cells were CD4+, CD25-high and CD127-low, with genomic DNA sequenced. This sample was shared with a second study, whose subject was regulatory T cells. Per that paper: Primers: 52 TRBV forward and 13 TRBJ reverse.

The sample consisted of Tregs sorted from blood. The rearrangement links TRBV7-2 to TRBJ2-1; D is perhaps TRBD1 (5 bases). The receptor was isolated from a human donor in good health. The CDR3 DNA follows: TGTGCCAGCAGCTTAGTTGGGGCAGGGAACTACAATGAGCAGTTCTTC. Translated, it gives CASSLVGAGNYNEQFF.